Listed here are 26 T cell receptor beta chains from one sample, sequenced in a study of cytomegalovirus exposure and HLA in healthy donors. With 60 Vbeta and 13 Jbeta primers, the PCR was carried out. Sequencing used immunoSEQ multiplex PCR; TCRdb keeps in-frame clones, though not all of them. This table has more than 140,000 clones, less than 65% appearing once. The material sequenced was PBMCs. The receptor set was obtained from a woman aged 25 to 39 in good health and CMV-seropositive.

This chain connects TRBV6-5 to TRBJ2-5; 8 bases line up with TRBD1. The CDR3 sequence is 13 residues long. V dropped 6 bases and J dropped 5; count of bases not matched to a gene: 5. Germline V lookup: CDR1 MNHEY, CDR2 SVGAGI. CDR3 amino acids: CASRDRGWETQYF. DNA for the CDR3: TGTGCCAGCAGAGACAGGGGTTGGGAGACCCAGTACTTC.

This chain joins TRBV6-4 and TRBJ1-5; 7 positions match TRBD1. The CDR3 runs 14 residues. CDR1 and CDR2 from the germline V gene are MRHNA and SNTAGT. V trimming: 5 bases; J trimming: 5 bases; junction bases outside the gene matches: 6. The CDR3 sequence is CASSRTGGDQPQHF. The CDR3 coding sequence is TGTGCCAGCAGTAGGACAGGAGGGGATCAGCCCCAGCATTTT.

This chain's CDR3 is CAWTHRGGYTF. As DNA, the CDR3 is TGTGCCTGGACCCACAGGGGAGGCTACACCTTC. The chain uses TRBV30 and TRBJ1-2; 7 bases agree with TRBD1. The CDR3 has 11 amino acids. Trimming at V came to 4 bases and at J to 8 bases, leaving 4 bases not matched to a gene. CDR1 is GTSNPN, CDR2 SVGIG, per germline (reference sequence). Looking up the rest from reference TRBV30 and TRBJ1-2 gives the full variable domain: SQTIHQWPATLVQPVGSPLSLECTVEGTSNPNLYWYRQAAGRGLQLLFYSVGIGQISSEVPQNLSASRPQDRQFILSSKKLLLSDSGFYLCAWTHRGGYTFGSGTRLTVV.

The V and J genes are TRBV10-3 and TRBJ2-4, with D perhaps matching TRBD2 (6 bases). The CDR3 is made up of 12 amino acids. The ends were cut back, 4 bases at V and 6 bases at J, with 7 bases in the middle. Per the germline V gene, CDR1 is ENHRY and CDR2 is SYGVKD. In nucleotides, the CDR3 is TGTGCCATCAGTGTGGAGGGAAACATTCAGTACTTC. Residues: CAISVEGNIQYF.

V gene TRBV5-1 combines with J gene TRBJ2-7; 9 bases are shared with TRBD2. Germline V gene data show CDR1 as SGHRS and CDR2 as YFSETQ. This CDR3 spans 16 amino acids. The V gene end was trimmed by 3 bases and the J gene end by 0 bases; junction bases not matched to a gene: 7. CDR3 loop: CASSWTLAGPSYEQYF. The CDR3 nucleotides are TGCGCCAGCAGCTGGACACTAGCGGGTCCCTCCTACGAGCAGTACTTC.

The chain employs TRBV2 and TRBJ2-1; D might be TRBD2 (7 bases). CDR3 length: 12 residues. Trimming pared 7 bases from V and 10 bases from J, leaving 14 bases between. Looked up from germline, CDR1 is SNHLY and CDR2 is FYNNEI. CDR3 DNA sequence: TGTGCCAGCACCCGATCGGGGGGCGAGCAGTTCTTC. Its translation is CASTRSGGEQFF.

The chain has TRBV7-2 and TRBJ1-2; D gene ambiguous. CDR3 length: 12 residues. Germline values: CDR1 SGHTA, CDR2 FQGNSA. V lost 2 bases and J 6 bases, leaving 7 bases between the germline ends. CDR3 in amino acids: CASSLRGNGYTF. CDR3 DNA sequence: TGTGCCAGCAGCTTAAGAGGGAATGGCTACACCTTC.

The CDR3 coding sequence is TGCGCCAGCAGCCAAAGGGCTGTAGGGGCTGGAAACACCATATATTTT. This translates into CASSQRAVGAGNTIYF. The rearrangement uses TRBV4-1 and TRBJ1-3, with a possible D match to TRBD1 (5 bases). Germline-derived CDR1 and CDR2 are MGHRA and YSYEKL. With 2 bases removed from V and 2 bases from J, the gap between germline ends came to 13 bases. The CDR3 has 16 amino acids.

V is TRBV6-6 and J is TRBJ2-5; D unresolved. Trimming took 6 bases from V and 2 from J, leaving 7 bases between them. The CDR3 totals 12 residues. The germline gives CDR1 MNHNY, CDR2 SVGAGI (reference sequence). The CDR3 spells CASRTSQETQYF. The CDR3 DNA reads TGTGCCAGCAGAACTTCTCAAGAGACCCAGTACTTC.

V and J are TRBV14 and TRBJ2-3, with 10 nucleotides matching TRBD2. CDR3 size: 17 residues. With V trimmed by 2 bases and J by 4 bases, 9 bases remained unmatched. CDR1 is SGHDN, CDR2 FVKESK, per germline. The CDR3 sequence: CASSQQAGGLVADTQYF. The DNA for the CDR3 is TGTGCCAGCAGCCAACAAGCGGGAGGGCTGGTGGCAGATACGCAGTATTTT.

The count of this clone is one. V is TRBV19 and J is TRBJ2-1; D unresolved. Germline CDR1 LNHDA, CDR2 SQIVND (reference sequence). The CDR3 spans 15 residues. The V gene lost 0 bases and the J gene lost 3 bases, with 9 bases spanning the gap. CDR3: CASSIERSYYNEQFF. In DNA form, the CDR3 reads TGTGCCAGTAGTATAGAGCGGAGTTACTACAATGAGCAGTTCTTC.

The rearrangement uses TRBV27 and TRBJ2-1; TRBD1 is a possible D gene (5 bases). Germline CDR1 reads MNHEY; CDR2 reads SMNVEV (reference sequence). The V gene lost 0 bases and the J gene lost 1 base, with 10 bases spanning the gap. The CDR3 covers 16 residues. CDR3 region: CASSLSRQGSYNEQFF. DNA of the CDR3: TGTGCCAGCAGTTTATCGAGGCAGGGTTCCTACAATGAGCAGTTCTTC.

The chain employs TRBV9 and TRBJ1-2; unclear D gene. Per germline, CDR1 SGDLS and CDR2 YYNGEE. This CDR3 contains 14 residues. With 3 bases removed from V and 2 bases from J, the gap between germline ends came to 11 bases. The CDR3 DNA sequence: TGTGCCAGCAGCGCATCGGGTTCAAACTATGGCTACACCTTC. As protein: CASSASGSNYGYTF.

The chain carries TRBV6-1 and TRBJ1-2; no clear D. From germline, CDR1 is MNHNS and CDR2 SASEGT. The CDR3 consists of 15 residues. Trimming took off 0 bases at V and 2 bases at J, with 10 bases between the two ends. The CDR3 region has the DNA TGTGCCAGCAGTGAAGCTCCAAGCCCAAACTATGGCTACACCTTC. Encoded protein: CASSEAPSPNYGYTF.

This clone was seen only a few times. This CDR3 reads CASSPGGGGLLYEQYF. In DNA, the CDR3 is TGCGCCAGCAGCCCAGGAGGTGGGGGACTCCTCTACGAGCAGTACTTC. The V and J genes are TRBV5-1 and TRBJ2-7; a weak D match, TRBD2 (6 bases). Germline lookup yields CDR1 SGHRS and CDR2 YFSETQ. The V and J ends lost 4 bases and 3 bases respectively, with 20 bases between them. The CDR3 is 16 residues long.

The chain has TRBV5-6 and TRBJ1-5; 10 bases fit TRBD1. This CDR3 is 14 amino acids long. V lost 2 bases to trimming and J lost 5 bases; unmatched junction nucleotides: 1. CDR1 and CDR2 from the germline V gene are SGHDT and YYEEEE. The CDR3 DNA follows: TGTGCCAGCAGCTTCGGACAGGGGGATCAGCCCCAGCATTTT. This gives the protein CASSFGQGDQPQHF.

This clone was recorded a few times. The chain combines TRBV9 with TRBJ1-1; weak D call: TRBD1 (6 bases). Germline CDR1 SGDLS, CDR2 YYNGEE. The CDR3 runs to 14 residues. V was cut by 4 bases and J by 4 bases, with 14 bases left in between. The CDR3 DNA reads as TGTGCCAGCAGCCCCCGGCAGGGGATCACTGAAGCTTTCTTT. It yields the protein CASSPRQGITEAFF.

The rearrangement links TRBV11-1 to TRBJ2-7, with 9 bases aligning to TRBD1. V dropped 4 bases and J dropped 3; count of bases not matched to a gene: 10. Germline CDR1 SGHAT, CDR2 FQDESV (reference sequence). CDR3 length: 16 residues. CDR3 protein: CASSSPQRTGVYEQYF. The DNA of the CDR3 is TGTGCCAGCAGCTCACCACAACGGACAGGGGTCTACGAGCAGTACTTC.

The V gene is TRBV5-1, the J gene TRBJ2-7, with 8 positions matching TRBD1. In germline, CDR1 is SGHRS, CDR2 YFSETQ. The trim removed 4 bases at V and 4 bases at J, leaving 13 bases unmatched. This CDR3 contains 16 residues. The chain's CDR3 is CASSRSPGQVGYEQYF. The DNA of the CDR3 is TGCGCCAGCAGCCGATCACCGGGACAGGTGGGATACGAGCAGTACTTC.

This clone has just a few counts. This sequence joins TRBV19 and TRBJ2-2; 10 bases are a match to TRBD2. Germline V gene lookup returns CDR1 LNHDA and CDR2 SQIVND (reference sequence). The CDR3 runs to 17 residues. V lost 0 bases to trimming and J lost 5 bases; unmatched junction nucleotides: 6. CDR3 nucleotides: TGTGCCAGTAGTATAGATTTTGGACTAGCGGTGACCGGGGAGCTGTTTTTT. Its protein product is CASSIDFGLAVTGELFF. Full variable domain (missing parts from reference TRBV19 and TRBJ2-2): DGGITQSPKYLFRKEGQNVTLSCEQNLNHDAMYWYRQDPGQGLRLIYYSQIVNDFQKGDIAEGYSVSREKKESFPLTVTSAQKNPTAFYLCASSIDFGLAVTGELFFGEGSRLTVL.

This clone was seen a handful of times. V usage is TRBV11-2 and J usage is TRBJ1-3; tentative D call: TRBD1 (5 bases). The CDR3 consists of 15 residues. Trimming cost V 3 bases and J 4 bases, with 13 bases left between them. Germline CDR1 and CDR2: SGHAT and FQNNGV. The CDR3 coding sequence is TGTGCCAGCAGCTTGGGGACTTGGGAGGGAAACACCATATATTTT. This gives the protein CASSLGTWEGNTIYF.

With respect to this clone: Other DNA sequences in the same sample also yield this CDR3. V is TRBV29-1 and J is TRBJ2-3; 10 bases map to TRBD2. The germline V gene has CDR1 SQVTM and CDR2 ANQGSEA. V dropped 7 bases and J dropped 3; count of bases not matched to a gene: 4. This CDR3 spans 13 amino acids. The CDR3 nucleotides are TGCAGCGCAGAGCGGGGGGGAACAGATACGCAGTATTTT. Amino acid sequence: CSAERGGTDTQYF.

The genes are TRBV11-2 and TRBJ1-1; D is possibly TRBD1 (6 bases). The CDR3 totals 13 residues. Germline lookup yields CDR1 SGHAT and CDR2 FQNNGV. V was cut by 3 bases and J by 4 bases, with 9 bases left in between. The CDR3 bases are TGTGCCAGCAGCTTTACAGGGAGCACTGAAGCTTTCTTT. It yields the protein CASSFTGSTEAFF.

The gene calls are TRBV5-6 and TRBJ2-5, with 8 bases aligning to TRBD1. Germline CDR1 reads SGHDT; CDR2 reads YYEEEE. The V and J ends lost 6 bases and 1 base, in that order; junction bases with no gene match: 8. The CDR3 loop spans 15 amino acids. In DNA form, the CDR3 reads TGTGCCAGCAACGACAGGGGCAAGGGCCAAGAGACCCAGTACTTC. Its translation: CASNDRGKGQETQYF.

V is TRBV28 and J is TRBJ1-5, with D maybe TRBD1 (6 bases). The CDR3 totals 21 residues. The germline V and J ends were trimmed by 2 bases and 1 base, with 27 bases remaining between them. Germline V gene data show CDR1 as MDHEN and CDR2 as SYDVKM. For the CDR3, the DNA is TGTGCCAGCAGTTTAAGGCTGTGGTCCGGCGAGAGGGGGGGGAGCAATCAGCCCCAGCATTTT. Translating it yields CASSLRLWSGERGGSNQPQHF. The full variable domain, completed using reference TRBV28 and TRBJ1-5, is DVKVTQSSRYLVKRTGEKVFLECVQDMDHENMFWYRQDPGLGLRLIYFSYDVKMKEKGDIPEGYSVSREKKERFSLILESASTNQTSMYLCASSLRLWSGERGGSNQPQHFGDGTRLSIL.

The chain is built from TRBV4-2 and TRBJ2-7; TRBD2 might be the D (6 bases). The CDR3 runs 17 residues. V lost 4 bases and J lost 2, with 21 bases in between. Germline CDR1 is LGHNA and CDR2 is YNFKEQ. The DNA for the CDR3 is TGTGCCAGCAGCCGGGGGGACTTGGGCGGGGCCACCTACGAGCAGTACTTC. This codes for CASSRGDLGGATYEQYF.